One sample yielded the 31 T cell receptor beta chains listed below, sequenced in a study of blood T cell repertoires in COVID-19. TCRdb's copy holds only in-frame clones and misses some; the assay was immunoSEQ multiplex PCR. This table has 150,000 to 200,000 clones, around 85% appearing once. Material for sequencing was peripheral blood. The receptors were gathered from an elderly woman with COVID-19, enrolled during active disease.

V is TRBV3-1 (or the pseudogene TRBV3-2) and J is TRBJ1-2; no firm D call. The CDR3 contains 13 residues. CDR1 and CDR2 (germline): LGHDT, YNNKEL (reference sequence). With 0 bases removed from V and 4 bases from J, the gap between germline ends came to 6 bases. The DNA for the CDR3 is TGTGCCAGCAGCCAAGATCCCTTCTATGGCTACACCTTC. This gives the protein CASSQDPFYGYTF.

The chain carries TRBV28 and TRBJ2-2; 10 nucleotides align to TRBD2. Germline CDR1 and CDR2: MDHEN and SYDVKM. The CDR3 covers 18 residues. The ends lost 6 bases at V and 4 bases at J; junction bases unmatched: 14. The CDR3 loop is CASRSGASGSGVTGELFF. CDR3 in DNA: TGTGCCAGCAGGTCGGGGGCTAGCGGGAGTGGTGTCACCGGGGAGCTGTTTTTT.

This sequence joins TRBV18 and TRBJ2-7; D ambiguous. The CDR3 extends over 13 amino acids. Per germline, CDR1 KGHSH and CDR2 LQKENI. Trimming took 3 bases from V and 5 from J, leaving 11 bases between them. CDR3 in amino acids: CASSPSRSHEQYF. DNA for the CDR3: TGTGCCAGCTCACCGAGCAGGTCCCACGAGCAGTACTTC.

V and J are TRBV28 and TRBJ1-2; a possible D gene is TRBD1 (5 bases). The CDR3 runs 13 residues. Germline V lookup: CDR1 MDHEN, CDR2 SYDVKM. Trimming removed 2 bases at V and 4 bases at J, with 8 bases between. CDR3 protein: CASSLPQGYGYTF. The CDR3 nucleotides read TGTGCCAGCAGTTTACCCCAGGGCTATGGCTACACCTTC.

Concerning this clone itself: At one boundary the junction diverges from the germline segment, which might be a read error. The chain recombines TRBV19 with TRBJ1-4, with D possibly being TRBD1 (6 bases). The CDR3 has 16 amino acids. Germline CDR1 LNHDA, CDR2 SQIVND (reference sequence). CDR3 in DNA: TGTGCCAGTAGCATAGGTGGGGGCAGGCAACCCGAAAAACTGTTTTTT. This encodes CASSIGGGRQPEKLFF.

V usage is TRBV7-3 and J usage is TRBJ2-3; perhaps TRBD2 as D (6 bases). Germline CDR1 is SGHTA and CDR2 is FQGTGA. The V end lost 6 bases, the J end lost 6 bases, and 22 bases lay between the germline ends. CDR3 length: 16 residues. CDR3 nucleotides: TGTGCCAGCAGTCTACGGGACGGGGGTGCACGGGATACGCAGTATTTT. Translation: CASSLRDGGARDTQYF.

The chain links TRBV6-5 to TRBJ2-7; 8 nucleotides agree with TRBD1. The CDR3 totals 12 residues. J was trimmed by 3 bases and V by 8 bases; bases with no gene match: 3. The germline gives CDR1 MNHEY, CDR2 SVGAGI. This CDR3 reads CASGTGGYEQYF. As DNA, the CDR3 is TGTGCCAGCGGGACAGGAGGCTACGAGCAGTACTTC.

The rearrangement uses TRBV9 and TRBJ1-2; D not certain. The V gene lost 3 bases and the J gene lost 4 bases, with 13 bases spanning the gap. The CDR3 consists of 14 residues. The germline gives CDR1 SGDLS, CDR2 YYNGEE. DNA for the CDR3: TGTGCCAGCAGCGCCGGGAGAGTCTTCTATGGCTACACCTTC. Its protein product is CASSAGRVFYGYTF. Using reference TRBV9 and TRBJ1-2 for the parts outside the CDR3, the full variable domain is DSGVTQTPKHLITATGQRVTLRCSPRSGDLSVYWYQQSLDQGLQFLIQYYNGEERAKGNILERFSAQQFPDLHSELNLSSLELGDSALYFCASSAGRVFYGYTFGSGTRLTVV.

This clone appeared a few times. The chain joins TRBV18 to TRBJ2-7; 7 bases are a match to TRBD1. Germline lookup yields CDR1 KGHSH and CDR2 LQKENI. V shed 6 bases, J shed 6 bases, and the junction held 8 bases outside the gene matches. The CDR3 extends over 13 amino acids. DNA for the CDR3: TGTGCCAGCTCCCCCTCCAGGGGGAGCGAGCAGTACTTC. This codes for CASSPSRGSEQYF.

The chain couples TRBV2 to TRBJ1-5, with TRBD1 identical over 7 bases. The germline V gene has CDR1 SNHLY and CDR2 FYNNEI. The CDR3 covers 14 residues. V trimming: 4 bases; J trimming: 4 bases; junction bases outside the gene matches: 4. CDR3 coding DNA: TGTGCCAGCAGTGGACAGGGTGGAAATCAGCCCCAGCATTTT. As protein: CASSGQGGNQPQHF.

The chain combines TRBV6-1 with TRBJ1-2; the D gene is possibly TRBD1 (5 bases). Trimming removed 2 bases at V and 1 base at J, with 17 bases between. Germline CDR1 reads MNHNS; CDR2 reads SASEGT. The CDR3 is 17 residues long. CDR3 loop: CASSERGSRRINYGYTF. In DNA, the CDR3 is TGTGCCAGCAGTGAACGGGGGTCAAGGAGAATTAACTATGGCTACACCTTC.

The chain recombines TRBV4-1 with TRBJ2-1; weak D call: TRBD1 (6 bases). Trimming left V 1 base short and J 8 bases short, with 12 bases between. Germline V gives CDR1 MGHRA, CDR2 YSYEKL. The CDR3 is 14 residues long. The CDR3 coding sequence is TGCGCCAGCAGCCAAGTCAACAGGGTTCATGAGCAGTTCTTC. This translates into CASSQVNRVHEQFF.

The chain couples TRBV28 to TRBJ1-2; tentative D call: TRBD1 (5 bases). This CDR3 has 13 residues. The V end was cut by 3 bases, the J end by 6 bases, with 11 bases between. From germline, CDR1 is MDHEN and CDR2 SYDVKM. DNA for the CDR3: TGTGCCAGCAGTTTGGTAAGGGGCCATGGCTACACCTTC. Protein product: CASSLVRGHGYTF.

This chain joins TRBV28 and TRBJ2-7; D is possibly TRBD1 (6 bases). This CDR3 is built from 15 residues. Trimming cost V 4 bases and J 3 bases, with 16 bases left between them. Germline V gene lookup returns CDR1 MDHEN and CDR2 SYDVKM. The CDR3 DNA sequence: TGTGCCAGCAGTTCTCCCGGGCAGGGGCTCTACGAGCAGTACTTC. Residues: CASSSPGQGLYEQYF.

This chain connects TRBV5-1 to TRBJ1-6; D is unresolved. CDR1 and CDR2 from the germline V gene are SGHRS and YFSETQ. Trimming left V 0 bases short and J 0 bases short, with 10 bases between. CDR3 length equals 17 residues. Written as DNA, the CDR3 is TGCGCCAGCAGCTTGGACCAGGCGAGCTCCTATAATTCACCCCTCCACTTT. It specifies CASSLDQASSYNSPLHF.

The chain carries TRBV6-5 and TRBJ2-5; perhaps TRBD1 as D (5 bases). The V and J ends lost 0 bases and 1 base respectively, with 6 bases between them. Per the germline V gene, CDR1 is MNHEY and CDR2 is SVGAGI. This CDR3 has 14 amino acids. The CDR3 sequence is CASSYSQGQETQYF. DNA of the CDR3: TGTGCCAGCAGTTACTCGCAGGGCCAAGAGACCCAGTACTTC.

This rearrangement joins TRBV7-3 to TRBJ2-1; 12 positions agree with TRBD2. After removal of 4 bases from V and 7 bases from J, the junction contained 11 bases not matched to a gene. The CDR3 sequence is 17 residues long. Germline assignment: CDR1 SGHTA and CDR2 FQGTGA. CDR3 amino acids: CASSYRLAGEGGNEQFF. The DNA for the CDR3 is TGTGCCAGCAGCTATAGACTAGCGGGAGAGGGTGGGAATGAGCAGTTCTTC.

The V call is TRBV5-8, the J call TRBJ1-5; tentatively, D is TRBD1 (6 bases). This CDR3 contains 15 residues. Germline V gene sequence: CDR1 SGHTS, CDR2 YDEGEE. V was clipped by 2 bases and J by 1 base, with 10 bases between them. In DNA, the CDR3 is TGTGCCAGCAGCTTATACAGGGAAAGCAATCAGCCCCAGCATTTT. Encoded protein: CASSLYRESNQPQHF.

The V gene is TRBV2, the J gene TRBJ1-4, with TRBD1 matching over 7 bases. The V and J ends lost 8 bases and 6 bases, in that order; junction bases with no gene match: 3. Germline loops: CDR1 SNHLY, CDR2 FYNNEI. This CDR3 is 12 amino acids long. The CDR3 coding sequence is TGTGCCAGCGGGACAGATGATGAAAAACTGTTTTTT. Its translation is CASGTDDEKLFF.

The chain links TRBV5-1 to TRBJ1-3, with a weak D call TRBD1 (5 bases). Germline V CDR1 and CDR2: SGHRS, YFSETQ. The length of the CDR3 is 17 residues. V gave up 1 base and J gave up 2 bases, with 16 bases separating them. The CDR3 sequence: CASSLTGLRLPGNTIYF. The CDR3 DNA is TGCGCCAGCAGCTTGACGGGACTCAGACTCCCTGGAAACACCATATATTTT. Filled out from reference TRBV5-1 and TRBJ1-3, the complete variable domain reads KAGVTQTPRYLIKTRGQQVTLSCSPISGHRSVSWYQQTPGQGLQFLFEYFSETQRNKGNFPGRFSGRQFSNSRSEMNVSTLELGDSALYLCASSLTGLRLPGNTIYFGEGSWLTVV.

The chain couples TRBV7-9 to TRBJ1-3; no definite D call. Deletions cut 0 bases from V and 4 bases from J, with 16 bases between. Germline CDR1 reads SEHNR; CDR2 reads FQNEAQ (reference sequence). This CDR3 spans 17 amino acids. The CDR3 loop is CASSLAVTEGRGNTIYF. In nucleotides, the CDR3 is TGTGCCAGCAGCTTAGCCGTAACAGAAGGAAGGGGAAACACCATATATTTT.

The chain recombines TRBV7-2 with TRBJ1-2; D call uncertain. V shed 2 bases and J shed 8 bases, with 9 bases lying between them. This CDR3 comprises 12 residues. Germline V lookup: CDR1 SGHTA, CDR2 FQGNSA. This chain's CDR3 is CASSLPTGGYTF. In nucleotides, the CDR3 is TGTGCCAGCAGCTTACCCACGGGAGGCTACACCTTC. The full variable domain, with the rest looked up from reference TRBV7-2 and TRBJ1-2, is GAGVSQSPSNKVTEKGKDVELRCDPISGHTALYWYRQSLGQGLEFLIYFQGNSAPDKSGLPSDRFSAERTGGSVSTLTIQRTQQEDSAVYLCASSLPTGGYTFGSGTRLTVV.

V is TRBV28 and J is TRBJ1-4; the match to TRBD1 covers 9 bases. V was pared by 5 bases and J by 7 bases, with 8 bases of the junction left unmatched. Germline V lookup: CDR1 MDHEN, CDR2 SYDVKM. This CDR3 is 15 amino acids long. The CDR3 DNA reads TGTGCCAGCAGTCGTCCCACAGGGGGCGGTGAAAAACTGTTTTTT. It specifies CASSRPTGGGEKLFF.

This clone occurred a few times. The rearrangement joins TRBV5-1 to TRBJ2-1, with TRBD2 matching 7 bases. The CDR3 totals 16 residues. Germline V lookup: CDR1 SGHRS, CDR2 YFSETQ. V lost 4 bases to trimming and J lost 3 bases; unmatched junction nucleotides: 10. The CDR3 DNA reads TGCGCCAGCAGCCCACATGGGGGGGACTTCTACAATGAGCAGTTCTTC. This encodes CASSPHGGDFYNEQFF.

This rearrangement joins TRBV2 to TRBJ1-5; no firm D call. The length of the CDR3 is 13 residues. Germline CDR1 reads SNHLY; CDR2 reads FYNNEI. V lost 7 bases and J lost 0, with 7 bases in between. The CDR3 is CASKRGSNQPQHF. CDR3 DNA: TGTGCCAGCAAGCGGGGTAGCAATCAGCCCCAGCATTTT.

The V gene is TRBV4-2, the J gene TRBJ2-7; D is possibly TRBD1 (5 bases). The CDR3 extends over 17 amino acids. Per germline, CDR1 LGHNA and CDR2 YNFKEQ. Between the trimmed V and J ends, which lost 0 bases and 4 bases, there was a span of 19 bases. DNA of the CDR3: TGTGCCAGCAGCCAAGATAGAGCCGGACACAATAATTACGAGCAGTACTTC. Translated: CASSQDRAGHNNYEQYF.

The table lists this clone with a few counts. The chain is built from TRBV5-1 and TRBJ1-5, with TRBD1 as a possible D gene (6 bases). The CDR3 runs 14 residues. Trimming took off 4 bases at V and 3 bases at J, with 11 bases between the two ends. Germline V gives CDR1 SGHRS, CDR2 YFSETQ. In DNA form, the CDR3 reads TGCGCCAGCAGCCTAGGACAGCCCAATCAGCCCCAGCATTTT. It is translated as CASSLGQPNQPQHF.

The DNA for the CDR3 is TGCAGCGTGGGACAGACTTGGGGCTACACCTTC. It encodes CSVGQTWGYTF. The chain joins TRBV29-1 to TRBJ1-2; 7 bases fit TRBD1. Germline loops: CDR1 SQVTM, CDR2 ANQGSEA. The CDR3 contains 11 residues. The junction had 6 bases not matched to a gene; V was cut back by 6 bases and J by 8 bases. Combining the CDR3 with reference TRBV29-1 and TRBJ1-2 gives the whole variable domain SAVISQKPSRDICQRGTSLTIQCQVDSQVTMMFWYRQQPGQSLTLIATANQGSEATYESGFVIDKFPISRPNLTFSTLTVSNMSPEDSSIYLCSVGQTWGYTFGSGTRLTVV.

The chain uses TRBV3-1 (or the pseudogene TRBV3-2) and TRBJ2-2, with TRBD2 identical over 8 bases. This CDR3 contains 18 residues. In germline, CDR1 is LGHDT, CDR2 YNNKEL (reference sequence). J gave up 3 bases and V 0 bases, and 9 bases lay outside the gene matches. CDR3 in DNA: TGTGCCAGCAGCCAAGATATCCGGGAGGGGAAGTACACCGGGGAGCTGTTTTTT. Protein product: CASSQDIREGKYTGELFF.

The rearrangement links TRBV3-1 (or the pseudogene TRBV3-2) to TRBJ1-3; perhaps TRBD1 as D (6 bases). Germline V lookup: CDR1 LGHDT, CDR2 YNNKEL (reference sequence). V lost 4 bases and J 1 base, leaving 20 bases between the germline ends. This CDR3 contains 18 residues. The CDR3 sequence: CASSPGTPSIVSGNTIYF. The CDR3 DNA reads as TGTGCCAGCAGCCCCGGGACACCGTCGATAGTATCTGGAAACACCATATATTTT.

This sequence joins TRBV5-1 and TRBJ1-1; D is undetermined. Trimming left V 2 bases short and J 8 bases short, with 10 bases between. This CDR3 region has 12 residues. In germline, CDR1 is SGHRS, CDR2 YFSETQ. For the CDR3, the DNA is TGCGCCAGCAGCTTTTTGGGAGACGAAGCTTTCTTT. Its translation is CASSFLGDEAFF. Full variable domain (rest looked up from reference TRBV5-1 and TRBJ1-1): KAGVTQTPRYLIKTRGQQVTLSCSPISGHRSVSWYQQTPGQGLQFLFEYFSETQRNKGNFPGRFSGRQFSNSRSEMNVSTLELGDSALYLCASSFLGDEAFFGQGTRLTVV.